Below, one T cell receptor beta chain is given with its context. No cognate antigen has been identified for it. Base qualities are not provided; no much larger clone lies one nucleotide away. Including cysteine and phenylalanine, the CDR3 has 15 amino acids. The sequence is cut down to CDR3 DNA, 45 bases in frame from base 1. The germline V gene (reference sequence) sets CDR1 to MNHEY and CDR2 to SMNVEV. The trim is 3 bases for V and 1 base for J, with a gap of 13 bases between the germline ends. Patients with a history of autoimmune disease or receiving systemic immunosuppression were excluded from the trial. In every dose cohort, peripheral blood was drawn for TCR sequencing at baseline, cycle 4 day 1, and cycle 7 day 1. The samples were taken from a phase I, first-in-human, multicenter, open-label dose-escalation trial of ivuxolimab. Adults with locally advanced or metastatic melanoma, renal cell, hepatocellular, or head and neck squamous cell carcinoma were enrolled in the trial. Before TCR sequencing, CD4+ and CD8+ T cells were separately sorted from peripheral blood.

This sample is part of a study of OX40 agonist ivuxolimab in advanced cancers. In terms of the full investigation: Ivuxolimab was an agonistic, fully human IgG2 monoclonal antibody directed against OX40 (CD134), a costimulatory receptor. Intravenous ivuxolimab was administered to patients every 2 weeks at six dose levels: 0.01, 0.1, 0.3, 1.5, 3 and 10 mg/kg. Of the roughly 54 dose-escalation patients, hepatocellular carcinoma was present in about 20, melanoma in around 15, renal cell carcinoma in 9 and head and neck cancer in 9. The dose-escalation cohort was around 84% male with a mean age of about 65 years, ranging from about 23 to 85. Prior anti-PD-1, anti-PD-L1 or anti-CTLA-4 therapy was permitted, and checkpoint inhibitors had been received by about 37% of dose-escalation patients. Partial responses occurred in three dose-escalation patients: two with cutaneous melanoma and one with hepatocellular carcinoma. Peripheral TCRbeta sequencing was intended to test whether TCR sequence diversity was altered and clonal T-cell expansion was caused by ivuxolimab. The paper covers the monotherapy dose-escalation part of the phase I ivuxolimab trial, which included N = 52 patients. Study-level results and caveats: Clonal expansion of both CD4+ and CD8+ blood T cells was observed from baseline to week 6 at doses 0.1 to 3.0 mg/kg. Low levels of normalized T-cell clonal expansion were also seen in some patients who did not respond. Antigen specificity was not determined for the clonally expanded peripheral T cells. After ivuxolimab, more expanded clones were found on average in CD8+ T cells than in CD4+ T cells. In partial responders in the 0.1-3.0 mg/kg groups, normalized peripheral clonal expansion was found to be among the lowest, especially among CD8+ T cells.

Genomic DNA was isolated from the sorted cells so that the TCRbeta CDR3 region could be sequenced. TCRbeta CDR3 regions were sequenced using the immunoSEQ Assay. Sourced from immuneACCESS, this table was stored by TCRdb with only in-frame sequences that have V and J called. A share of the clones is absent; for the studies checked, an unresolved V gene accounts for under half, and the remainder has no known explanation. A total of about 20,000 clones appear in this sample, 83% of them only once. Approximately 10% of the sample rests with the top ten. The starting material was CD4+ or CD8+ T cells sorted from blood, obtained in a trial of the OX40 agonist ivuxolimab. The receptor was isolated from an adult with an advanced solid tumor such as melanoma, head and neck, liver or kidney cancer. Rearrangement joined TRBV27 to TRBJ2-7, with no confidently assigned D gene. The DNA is TGTGCCAGCAGTTTCGTTCCCAGTCCTTCCTACGAGCAGTACTTC. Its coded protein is CASSFVPSPSYEQYF.